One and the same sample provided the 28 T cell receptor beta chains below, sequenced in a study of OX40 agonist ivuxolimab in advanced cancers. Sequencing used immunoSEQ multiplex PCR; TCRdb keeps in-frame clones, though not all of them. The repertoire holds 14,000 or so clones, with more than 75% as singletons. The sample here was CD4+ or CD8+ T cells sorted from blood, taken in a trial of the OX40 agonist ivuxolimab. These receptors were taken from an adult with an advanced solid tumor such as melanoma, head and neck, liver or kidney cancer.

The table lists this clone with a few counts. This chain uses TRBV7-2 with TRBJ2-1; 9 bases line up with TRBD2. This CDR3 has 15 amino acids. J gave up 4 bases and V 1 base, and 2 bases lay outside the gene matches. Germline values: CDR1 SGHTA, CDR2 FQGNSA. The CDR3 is CASSLERGAYNEQFF. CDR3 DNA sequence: TGTGCCAGCAGCTTAGAGCGGGGGGCTTACAATGAGCAGTTCTTC.

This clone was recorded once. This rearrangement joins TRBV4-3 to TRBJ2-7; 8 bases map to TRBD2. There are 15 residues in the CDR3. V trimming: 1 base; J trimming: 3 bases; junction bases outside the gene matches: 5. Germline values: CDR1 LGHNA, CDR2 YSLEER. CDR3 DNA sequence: TGCGCCAGCAGCCAAGGCAGCGGGAGAGGCTACGAGCAGTACTTC. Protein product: CASSQGSGRGYEQYF.

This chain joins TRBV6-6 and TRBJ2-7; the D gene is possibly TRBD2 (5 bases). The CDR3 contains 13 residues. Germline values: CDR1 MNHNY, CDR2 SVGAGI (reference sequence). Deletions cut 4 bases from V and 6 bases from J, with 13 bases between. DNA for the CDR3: TGTGCCAGCAGTTCGTCCGCGGGTGGCGAGCAGTACTTC. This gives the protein CASSSSAGGEQYF.

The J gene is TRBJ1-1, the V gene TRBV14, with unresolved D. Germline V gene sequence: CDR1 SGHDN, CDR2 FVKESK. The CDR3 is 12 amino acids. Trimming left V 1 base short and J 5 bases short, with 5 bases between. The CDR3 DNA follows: TGTGCCAGCAGCCAAGGGGGTACTGAAGCTTTCTTT. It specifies CASSQGGTEAFF.

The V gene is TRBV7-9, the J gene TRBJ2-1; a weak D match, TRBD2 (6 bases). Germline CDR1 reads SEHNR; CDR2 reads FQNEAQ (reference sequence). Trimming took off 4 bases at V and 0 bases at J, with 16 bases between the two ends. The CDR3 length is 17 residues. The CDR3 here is CASSSLAVLSSYNEQFF. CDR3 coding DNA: TGTGCCAGCAGCTCGTTAGCGGTTTTAAGCTCCTACAATGAGCAGTTCTTC. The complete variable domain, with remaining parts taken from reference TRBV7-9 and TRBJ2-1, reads DTGVSQNPRHKITKRGQNVTFRCDPISEHNRLYWYRQTLGQGPEFLTYFQNEAQLEKSRLLSDRFSAERPKGSFSTLEIQRTEQGDSAMYLCASSSLAVLSSYNEQFFGPGTRLTVL.

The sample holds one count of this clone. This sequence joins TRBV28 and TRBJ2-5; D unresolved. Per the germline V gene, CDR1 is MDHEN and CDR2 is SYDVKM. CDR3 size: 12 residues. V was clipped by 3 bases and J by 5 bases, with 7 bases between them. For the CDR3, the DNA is TGTGCCAGCAGTTTGGGGTGGGAGACCCAGTACTTC. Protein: CASSLGWETQYF.

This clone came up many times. CDR3 DNA sequence: TGTGCCAGCATGACGGGGAACACTGAAGCTTTCTTT. Its protein product is CASMTGNTEAFF. The chain links TRBV5-6 to TRBJ1-1; D unresolved. Trimming cost V 6 bases and J 1 base, with 7 bases left between them. The germline CDR1 and CDR2 sequences are SGHDT and YYEEEE. The CDR3 sequence is 12 residues long.

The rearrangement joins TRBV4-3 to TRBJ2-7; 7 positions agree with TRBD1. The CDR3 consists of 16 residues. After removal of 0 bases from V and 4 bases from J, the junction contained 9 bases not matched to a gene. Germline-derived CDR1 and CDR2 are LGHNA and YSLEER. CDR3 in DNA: TGCGCCAGCAGCCAAGATCTTGTACAGGGGCGGTACGAGCAGTACTTC. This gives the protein CASSQDLVQGRYEQYF.

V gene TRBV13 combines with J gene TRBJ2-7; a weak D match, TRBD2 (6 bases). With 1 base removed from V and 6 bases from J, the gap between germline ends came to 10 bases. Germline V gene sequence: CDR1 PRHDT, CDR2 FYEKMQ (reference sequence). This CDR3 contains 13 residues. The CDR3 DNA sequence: TGTGCCAGCAGCTTAGCGGGAGAAACCGAGCAGTACTTC. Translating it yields CASSLAGETEQYF.

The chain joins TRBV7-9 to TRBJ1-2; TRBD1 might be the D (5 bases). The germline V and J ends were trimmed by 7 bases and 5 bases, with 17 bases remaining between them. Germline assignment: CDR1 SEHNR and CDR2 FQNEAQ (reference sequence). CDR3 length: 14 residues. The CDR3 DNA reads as TGTGCCAGCAACCCGGGACCGGATTTTTATGGCTACACCTTC. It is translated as CASNPGPDFYGYTF. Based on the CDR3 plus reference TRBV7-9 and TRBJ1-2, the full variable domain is DTGVSQNPRHKITKRGQNVTFRCDPISEHNRLYWYRQTLGQGPEFLTYFQNEAQLEKSRLLSDRFSAERPKGSFSTLEIQRTEQGDSAMYLCASNPGPDFYGYTFGSGTRLTVV.

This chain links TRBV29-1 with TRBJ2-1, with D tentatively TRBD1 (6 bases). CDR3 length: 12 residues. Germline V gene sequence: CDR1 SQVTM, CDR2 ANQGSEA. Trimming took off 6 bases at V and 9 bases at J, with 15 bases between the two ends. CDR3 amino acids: CSVRGSRGEQFF. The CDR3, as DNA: TGCAGCGTGAGGGGGTCGAGGGGTGAGCAGTTCTTC.

The CDR3 nucleotides are TGTGCCAGCACGGTAGGAAACACTGAAGCTTTCTTT. Translated, it gives CASTVGNTEAFF. The J gene is TRBJ1-1, the V gene TRBV7-9; the D is unclear. Germline V gives CDR1 SEHNR, CDR2 FQNEAQ (reference sequence). The CDR3 has 12 amino acids. Trimming took off 7 bases at V and 2 bases at J, with 8 bases between the two ends.

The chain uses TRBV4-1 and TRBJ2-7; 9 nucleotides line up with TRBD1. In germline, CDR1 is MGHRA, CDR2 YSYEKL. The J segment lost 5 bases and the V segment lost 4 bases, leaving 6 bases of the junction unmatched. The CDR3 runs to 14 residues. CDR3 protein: CASSLGQGDHEQYF. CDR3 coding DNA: TGCGCCAGCAGCCTGGGACAGGGAGACCACGAGCAGTACTTC.

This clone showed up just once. The CDR3 is CASSSFAGQQETQYF. In DNA, the CDR3 is TGCGCCAGCAGCTCTTTCGCGGGACAGCAAGAGACCCAGTACTTC. The V and J genes are TRBV5-1 and TRBJ2-5, with D possibly being TRBD1 (7 bases). The V end was cut by 3 bases, the J end by 2 bases, with 14 bases between. Germline CDR1 and CDR2: SGHRS and YFSETQ. The CDR3 extends over 15 amino acids.

In nucleotides, the CDR3 is TGCGCCAGCAGCCAAGAGTCTCGGGAAGTAATCATTGAGCAGTTCTTC. Translation gives CASSQESREVIIEQFF. The chain joins TRBV4-3 to TRBJ2-1; D is possibly TRBD2 (5 bases). Germline CDR1 reads LGHNA; CDR2 reads YSLEER. Trimming removed 0 bases at V and 9 bases at J, with 18 bases between. The CDR3 is 16 amino acids.

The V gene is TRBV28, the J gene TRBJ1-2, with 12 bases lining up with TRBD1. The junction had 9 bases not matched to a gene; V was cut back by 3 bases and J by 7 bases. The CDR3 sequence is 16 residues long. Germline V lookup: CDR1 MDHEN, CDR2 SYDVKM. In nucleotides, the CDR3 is TGTGCCAGCAGTTTTAGTCCGGGACAGGGGGCGTTTGGCTACACCTTC. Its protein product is CASSFSPGQGAFGYTF.

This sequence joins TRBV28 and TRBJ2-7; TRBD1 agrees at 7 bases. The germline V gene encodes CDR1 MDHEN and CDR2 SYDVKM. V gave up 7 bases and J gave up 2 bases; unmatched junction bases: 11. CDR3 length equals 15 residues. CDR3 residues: CASTSDRVNPYEQYF. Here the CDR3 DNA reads TGTGCCAGCACCTCTGACAGGGTGAATCCCTACGAGCAGTACTTC.

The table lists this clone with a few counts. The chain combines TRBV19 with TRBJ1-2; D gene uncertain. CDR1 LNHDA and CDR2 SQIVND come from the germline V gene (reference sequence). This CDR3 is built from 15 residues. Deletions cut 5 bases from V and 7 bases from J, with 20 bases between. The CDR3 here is CASSLVGGGILGYTF. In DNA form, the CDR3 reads TGTGCCAGTAGTTTGGTCGGAGGAGGAATACTTGGCTACACCTTC.

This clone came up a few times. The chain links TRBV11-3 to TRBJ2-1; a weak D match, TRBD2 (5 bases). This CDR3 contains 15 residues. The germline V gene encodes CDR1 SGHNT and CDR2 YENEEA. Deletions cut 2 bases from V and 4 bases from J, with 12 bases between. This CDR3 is CASSLTQDSYNEQFF. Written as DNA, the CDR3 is TGTGCCAGCAGCTTAACCCAGGACTCATACAATGAGCAGTTCTTC.

The CDR3 DNA reads as TGTGCCAGCAGCACGGGACTAGCGGGGGAGACCGGGGAGCTGTTTTTT. Its translation is CASSTGLAGETGELFF. The chain employs TRBV7-8 and TRBJ2-2, with 14 nucleotides matching TRBD2. Germline trimming cut 5 bases from V and 5 bases from J; bases unmatched to any gene: 4. The CDR3 contains 16 residues. CDR1 is SGHVS, CDR2 FQNEAQ, per germline.

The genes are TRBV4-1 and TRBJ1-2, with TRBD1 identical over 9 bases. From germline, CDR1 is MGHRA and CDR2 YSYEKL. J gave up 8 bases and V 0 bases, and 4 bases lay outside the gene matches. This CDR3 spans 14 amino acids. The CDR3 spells CASSQDTGGRGYTF. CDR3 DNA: TGCGCCAGCAGCCAAGACACAGGGGGCAGAGGCTACACCTTC.

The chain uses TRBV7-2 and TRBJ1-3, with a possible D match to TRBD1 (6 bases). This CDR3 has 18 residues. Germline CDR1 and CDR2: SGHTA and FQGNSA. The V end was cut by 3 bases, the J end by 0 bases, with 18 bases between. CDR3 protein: CASSFWDIAANSGNTIYF. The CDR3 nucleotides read TGTGCCAGCAGCTTCTGGGACATCGCCGCGAACTCTGGAAACACCATATATTTT.

CDR3 sequence: CASTGTGDGYGYTF. The CDR3 coding sequence is TGTGCCAGCACCGGGACAGGGGACGGATATGGCTACACCTTC. The chain uses TRBV9 and TRBJ1-2, with TRBD1 matching over 10 bases. The germline CDR1 and CDR2 sequences are SGDLS and YYNGEE. The ends lost 6 bases at V and 5 bases at J; junction bases unmatched: 7. The CDR3 length is 14 residues.

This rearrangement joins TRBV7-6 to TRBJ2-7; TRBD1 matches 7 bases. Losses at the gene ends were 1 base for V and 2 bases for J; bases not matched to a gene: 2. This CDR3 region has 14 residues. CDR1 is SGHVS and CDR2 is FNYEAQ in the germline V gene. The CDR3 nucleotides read TGTGCCAGCAGCTTAGGACAGGGCGCCTACGAGCAGTACTTC. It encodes CASSLGQGAYEQYF.

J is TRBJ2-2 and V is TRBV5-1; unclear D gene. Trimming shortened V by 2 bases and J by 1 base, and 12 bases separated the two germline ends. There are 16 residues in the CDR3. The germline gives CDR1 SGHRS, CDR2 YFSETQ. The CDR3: CASSLNQVLNTGELFF. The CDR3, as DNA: TGCGCCAGCAGCTTAAACCAGGTCCTGAACACCGGGGAGCTGTTTTTT.

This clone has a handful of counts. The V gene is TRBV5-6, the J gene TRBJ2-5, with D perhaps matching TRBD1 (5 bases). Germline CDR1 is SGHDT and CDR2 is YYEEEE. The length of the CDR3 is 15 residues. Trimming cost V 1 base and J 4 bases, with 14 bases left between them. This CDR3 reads CASSLTGEGRETQYF. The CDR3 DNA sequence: TGTGCCAGCAGCTTGACAGGAGAAGGCCGAGAGACCCAGTACTTC.

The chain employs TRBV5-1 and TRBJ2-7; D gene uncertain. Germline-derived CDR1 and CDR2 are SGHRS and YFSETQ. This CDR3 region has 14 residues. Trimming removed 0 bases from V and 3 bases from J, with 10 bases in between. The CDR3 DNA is TGCGCCAGCAGCTTGGCTGGAACCCTCTACGAGCAGTACTTC. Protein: CASSLAGTLYEQYF.

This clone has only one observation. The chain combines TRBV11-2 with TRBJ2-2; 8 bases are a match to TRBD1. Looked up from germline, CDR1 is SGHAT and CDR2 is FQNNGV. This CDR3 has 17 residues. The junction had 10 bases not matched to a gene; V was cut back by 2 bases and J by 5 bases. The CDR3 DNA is TGTGCCAGCAGCTTATCAGGGCAGGGGGCTGGGACCGGGGAGCTGTTTTTT. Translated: CASSLSGQGAGTGELFF.